The clone carrying this T cell receptor (beta chain) was counted between two and nine times. Germline-derived CDR1 and CDR2 are MNHNS and SASEGT. After removal of 7 bases from V and 8 bases from J, the junction contained 9 bases not matched to a gene. This CDR3 region has 14 residues. This record comes from a study of identical twins. cDNA molecules carried unique molecular identifiers, and template switching added a universal primer site. In TCRdb, the 5' RACE reads were re-called with MiXCR into one record per CDR3 protein. The data hold about 220,000 distinct CDR3 sequences, with under 10% observed a single time. These data were also reused for a study on yellow fever vaccine responses in identical twins.

This chain links TRBV6-1 with TRBJ2-1, with 9 bases lining up with TRBD1. The sequence was collected from a woman younger than 35 in good health. Sequenced input: memory (CD45RO+) T cells sorted from blood. The CDR3 here is CASNKGQGGHEQFF. The CDR3 DNA reads TGTGCCAGCAACAAGGGACAGGGCGGTCATGAGCAGTTCTTC.